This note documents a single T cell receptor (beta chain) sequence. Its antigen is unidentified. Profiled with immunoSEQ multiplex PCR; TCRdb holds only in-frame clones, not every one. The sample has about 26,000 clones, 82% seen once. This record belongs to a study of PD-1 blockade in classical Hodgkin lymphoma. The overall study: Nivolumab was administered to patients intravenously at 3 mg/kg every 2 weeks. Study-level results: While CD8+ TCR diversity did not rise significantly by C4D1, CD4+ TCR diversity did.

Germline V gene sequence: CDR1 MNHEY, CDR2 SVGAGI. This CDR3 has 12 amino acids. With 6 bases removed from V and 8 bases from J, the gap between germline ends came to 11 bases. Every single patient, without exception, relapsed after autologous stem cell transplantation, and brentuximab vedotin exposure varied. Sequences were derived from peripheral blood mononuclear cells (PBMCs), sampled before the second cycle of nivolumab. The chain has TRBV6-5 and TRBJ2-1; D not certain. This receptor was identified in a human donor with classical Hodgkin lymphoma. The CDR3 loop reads CASRAGDHEQFF. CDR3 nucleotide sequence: TGTGCCAGCAGGGCAGGAGATCATGAGCAGTTCTTC.